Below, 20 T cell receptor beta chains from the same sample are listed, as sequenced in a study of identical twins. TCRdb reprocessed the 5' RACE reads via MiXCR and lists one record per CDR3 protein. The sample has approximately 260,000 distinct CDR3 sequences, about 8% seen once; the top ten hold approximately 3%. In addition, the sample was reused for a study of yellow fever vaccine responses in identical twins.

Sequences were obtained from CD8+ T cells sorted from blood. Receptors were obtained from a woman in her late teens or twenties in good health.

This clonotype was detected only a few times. CDR3 protein: CASMGLRSSYNEQFF. CDR3 in DNA: TGTGCCAGCATGGGTCTGAGGAGCTCCTACAATGAGCAGTTCTTC. The gene calls are TRBV3-1 and TRBJ2-1; D is ambiguous. Germline assignment: CDR1 LGHDT and CDR2 YNNKEL (reference sequence). Trimming took 7 bases from V and 0 from J, leaving 13 bases between them. There are 15 residues in the CDR3.

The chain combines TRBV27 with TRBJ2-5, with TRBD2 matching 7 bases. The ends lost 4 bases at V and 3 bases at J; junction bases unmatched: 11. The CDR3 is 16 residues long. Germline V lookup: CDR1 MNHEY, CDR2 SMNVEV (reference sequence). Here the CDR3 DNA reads TGTGCCAGCAGTTCTGCGGGAGTGGGTTTAGAAGAGACCCAGTACTTC. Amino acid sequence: CASSSAGVGLEETQYF.

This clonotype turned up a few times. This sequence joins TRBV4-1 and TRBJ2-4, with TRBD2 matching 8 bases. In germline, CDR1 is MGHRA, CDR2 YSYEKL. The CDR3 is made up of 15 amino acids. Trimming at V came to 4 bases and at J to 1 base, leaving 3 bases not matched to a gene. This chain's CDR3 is CASSPGLVAKNIQYF. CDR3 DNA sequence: TGCGCCAGCAGCCCGGGACTAGTGGCCAAAAACATTCAGTACTTC.

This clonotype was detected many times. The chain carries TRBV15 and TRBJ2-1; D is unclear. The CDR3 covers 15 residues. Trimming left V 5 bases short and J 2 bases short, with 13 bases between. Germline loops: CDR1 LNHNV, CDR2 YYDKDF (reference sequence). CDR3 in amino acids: CATSQRAETYNEQFF. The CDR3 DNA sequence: TGTGCCACCAGCCAAAGGGCTGAGACCTACAATGAGCAGTTCTTC.

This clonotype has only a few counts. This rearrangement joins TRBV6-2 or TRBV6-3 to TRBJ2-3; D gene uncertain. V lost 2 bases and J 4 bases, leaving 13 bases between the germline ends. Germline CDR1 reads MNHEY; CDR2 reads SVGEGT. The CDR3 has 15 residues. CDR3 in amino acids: CASSYLSQASDTQYF. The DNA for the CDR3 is TGTGCCAGCAGTTACCTCAGCCAGGCTTCAGATACGCAGTATTTT.

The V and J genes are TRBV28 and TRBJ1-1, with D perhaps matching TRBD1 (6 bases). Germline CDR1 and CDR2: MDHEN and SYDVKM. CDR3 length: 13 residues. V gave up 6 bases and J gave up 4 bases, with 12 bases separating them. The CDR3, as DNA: TGTGCCAGCAGACTACAGGGTTCCACTGAAGCTTTCTTT. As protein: CASRLQGSTEAFF.

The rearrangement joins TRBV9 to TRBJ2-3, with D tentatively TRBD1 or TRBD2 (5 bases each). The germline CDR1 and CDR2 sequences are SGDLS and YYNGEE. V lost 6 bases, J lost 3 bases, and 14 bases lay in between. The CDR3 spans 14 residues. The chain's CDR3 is CASKTAGTTDTQYF. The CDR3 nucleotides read TGTGCCAGCAAAACGGCAGGGACGACAGATACGCAGTATTTT.

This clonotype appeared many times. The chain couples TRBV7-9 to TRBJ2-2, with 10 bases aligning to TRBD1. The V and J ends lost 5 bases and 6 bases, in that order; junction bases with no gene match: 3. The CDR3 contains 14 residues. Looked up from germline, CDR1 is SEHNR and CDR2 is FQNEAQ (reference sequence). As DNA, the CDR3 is TGTGCCAGCAGCCCCGGACAGGGGGCCGGGGAGCTGTTTTTT. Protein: CASSPGQGAGELFF.

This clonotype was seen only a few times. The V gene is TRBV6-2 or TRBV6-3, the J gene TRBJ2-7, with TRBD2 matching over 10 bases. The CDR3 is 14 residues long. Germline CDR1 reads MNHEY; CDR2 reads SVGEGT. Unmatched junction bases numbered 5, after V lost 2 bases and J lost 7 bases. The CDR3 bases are TGTGCCAGCAGTTACGTCGGACTAGCGGTTGAGCAGTACTTC. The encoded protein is CASSYVGLAVEQYF.

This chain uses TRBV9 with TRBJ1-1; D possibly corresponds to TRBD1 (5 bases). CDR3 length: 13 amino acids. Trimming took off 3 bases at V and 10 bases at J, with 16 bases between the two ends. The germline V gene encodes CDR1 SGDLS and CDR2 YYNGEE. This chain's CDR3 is CASSETQGPVAFF. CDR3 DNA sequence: TGTGCCAGCAGCGAAACCCAGGGCCCCGTAGCTTTCTTT. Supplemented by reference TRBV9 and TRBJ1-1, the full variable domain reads DSGVTQTPKHLITATGQRVTLRCSPRSGDLSVYWYQQSLDQGLQFLIQYYNGEERAKGNILERFSAQQFPDLHSELNLSSLELGDSALYFCASSETQGPVAFFGQGTRLTVV.

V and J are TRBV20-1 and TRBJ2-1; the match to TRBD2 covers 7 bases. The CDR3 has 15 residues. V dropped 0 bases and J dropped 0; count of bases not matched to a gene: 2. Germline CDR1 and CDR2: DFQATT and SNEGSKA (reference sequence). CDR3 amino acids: CSARERGSSYNEQFF. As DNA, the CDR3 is TGCAGTGCTAGAGAGCGGGGGAGCTCCTACAATGAGCAGTTCTTC.

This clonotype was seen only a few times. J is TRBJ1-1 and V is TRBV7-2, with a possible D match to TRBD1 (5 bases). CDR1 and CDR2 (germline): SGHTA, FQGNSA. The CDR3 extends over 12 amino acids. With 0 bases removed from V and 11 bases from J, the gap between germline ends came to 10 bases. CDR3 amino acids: CASSLAGGSAFF. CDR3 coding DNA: TGTGCCAGCAGCTTAGCGGGGGGTTCGGCTTTCTTT. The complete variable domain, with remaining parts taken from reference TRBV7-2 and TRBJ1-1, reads GAGVSQSPSNKVTEKGKDVELRCDPISGHTALYWYRQSLGQGLEFLIYFQGNSAPDKSGLPSDRFSAERTGGSVSTLTIQRTQQEDSAVYLCASSLAGGSAFFGQGTRLTVV.

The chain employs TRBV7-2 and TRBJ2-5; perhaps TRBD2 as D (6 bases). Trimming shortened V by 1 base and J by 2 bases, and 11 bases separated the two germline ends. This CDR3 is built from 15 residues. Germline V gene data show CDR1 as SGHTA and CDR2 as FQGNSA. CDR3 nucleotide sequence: TGTGCCAGCAGCTTAGGGGCCCGGGAGCAAGAGACCCAGTACTTC. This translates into CASSLGAREQETQYF.

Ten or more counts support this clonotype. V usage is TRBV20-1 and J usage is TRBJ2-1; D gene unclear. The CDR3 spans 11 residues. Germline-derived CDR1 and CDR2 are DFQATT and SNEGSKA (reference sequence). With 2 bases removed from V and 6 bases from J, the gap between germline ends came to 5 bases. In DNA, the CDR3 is TGCAGTGCTAGACAGGTCAATGAGCAGTTCTTC. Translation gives CSARQVNEQFF.

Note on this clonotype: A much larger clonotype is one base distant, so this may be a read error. The CDR3 nucleotides are TGTGCCAGCAGTTTAGTGACAGGAGAGTACCGAGAGACCCAGTACTTC. Protein product: CASSLVTGEYRETQYF. The rearrangement uses TRBV28 and TRBJ2-5, with D possibly TRBD1 on 6 matching bases. The V end lost 2 bases, the J end lost 4 bases, and 17 bases lay between the germline ends. The length of the CDR3 is 16 residues. CDR1 and CDR2 (germline): MDHEN, SYDVKM.

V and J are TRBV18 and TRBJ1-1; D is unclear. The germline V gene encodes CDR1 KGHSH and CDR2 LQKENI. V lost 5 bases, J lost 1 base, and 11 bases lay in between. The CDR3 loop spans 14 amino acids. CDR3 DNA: TGTGCCAGCTCAGGTTCCGACGGGAACACTGAAGCTTTCTTT. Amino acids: CASSGSDGNTEAFF.

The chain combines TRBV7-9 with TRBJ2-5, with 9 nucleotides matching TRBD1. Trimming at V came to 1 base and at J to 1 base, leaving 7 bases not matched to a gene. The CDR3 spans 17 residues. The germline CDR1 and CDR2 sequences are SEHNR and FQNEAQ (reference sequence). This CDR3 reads CASSLGDRAYVQETQYF. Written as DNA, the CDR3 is TGTGCCAGCAGCTTAGGGGACAGGGCTTACGTCCAAGAGACCCAGTACTTC.

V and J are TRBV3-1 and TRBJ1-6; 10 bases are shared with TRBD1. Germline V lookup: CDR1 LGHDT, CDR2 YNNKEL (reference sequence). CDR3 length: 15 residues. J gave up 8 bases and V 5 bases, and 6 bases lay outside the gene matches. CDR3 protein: CASSSRQGADSPLHF. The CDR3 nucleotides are TGTGCCAGCAGCTCTCGACAGGGGGCTGATTCACCCCTCCACTTT.

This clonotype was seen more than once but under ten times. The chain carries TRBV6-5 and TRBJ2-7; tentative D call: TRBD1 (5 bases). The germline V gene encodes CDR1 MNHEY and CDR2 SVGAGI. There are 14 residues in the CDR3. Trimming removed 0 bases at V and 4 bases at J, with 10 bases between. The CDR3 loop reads CASSYSIGAYEQYF. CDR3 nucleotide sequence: TGTGCCAGCAGTTACTCGATTGGGGCGTACGAGCAGTACTTC.

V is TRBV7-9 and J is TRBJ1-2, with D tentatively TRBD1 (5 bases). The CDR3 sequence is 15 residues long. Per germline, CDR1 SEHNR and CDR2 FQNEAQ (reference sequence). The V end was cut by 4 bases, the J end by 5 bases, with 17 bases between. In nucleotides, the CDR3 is TGTGCCAGCAGCTCCCGGGGAGGGGTCTTTTATGGCTACACCTTC. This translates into CASSSRGGVFYGYTF.